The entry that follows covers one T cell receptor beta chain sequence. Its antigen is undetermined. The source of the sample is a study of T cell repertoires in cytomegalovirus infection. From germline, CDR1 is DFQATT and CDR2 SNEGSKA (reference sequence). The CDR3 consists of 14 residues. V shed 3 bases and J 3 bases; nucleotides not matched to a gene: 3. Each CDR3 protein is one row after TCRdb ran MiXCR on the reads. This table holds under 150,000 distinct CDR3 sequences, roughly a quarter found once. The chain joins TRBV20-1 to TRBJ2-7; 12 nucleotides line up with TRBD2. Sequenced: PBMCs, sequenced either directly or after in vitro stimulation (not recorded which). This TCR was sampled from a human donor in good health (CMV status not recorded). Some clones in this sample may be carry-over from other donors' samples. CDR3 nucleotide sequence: TGCAGTGCTAGGGCGACTAGCGGGGGCTACGAGCAGTACTTC. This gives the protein CSARATSGGYEQYF.